These 28 T cell receptor beta chains came from one sample sequenced in a study of long-term antiretroviral therapy in people with HIV. With survey level as its setting, the immunoSEQ assay was v3.0. Here immunoSEQ multiplex PCR was the method, and the copy in TCRdb shows in-frame clones only, minus some. The table has about 39,000 clones, roughly 82% seen once. The sequenced sample was unsorted PBMCs, obtained 0.6 years after starting antiretroviral therapy. The receptors come from a young man with HIV.

This chain connects TRBV6-6 to TRBJ1-5, with 7 bases fitting TRBD1. This CDR3 is built from 13 residues. Germline V lookup: CDR1 MNHNY, CDR2 SVGAGI (reference sequence). The CDR3 reads CVTGGGQNQPQHF. In DNA, the CDR3 is TGTGTCACGGGAGGGGGCCAGAATCAGCCCCAGCATTTT.

There are a few counts of this clone. The chain carries TRBV11-3 and TRBJ2-1; 15 nucleotides line up with TRBD2. V dropped 5 bases and J dropped 3; count of bases not matched to a gene: 5. Germline V gene data show CDR1 as SGHNT and CDR2 as YENEEA. This CDR3 contains 17 residues. The CDR3 DNA is TGTGCCAGCAGCAAAGGACTAGCGGGAGGGGGCTACAATGAGCAGTTCTTC. Translation gives CASSKGLAGGGYNEQFF.

CDR3 in amino acids: CASSLTQGYTEAFF. The CDR3 DNA reads as TGTGCCAGCAGCCTAACGCAGGGGTACACTGAAGCTTTCTTT. This rearrangement joins TRBV7-2 to TRBJ1-1; a weak D match, TRBD1 (6 bases). CDR3 length: 14 amino acids. The germline V gene has CDR1 SGHTA and CDR2 FQGNSA. Trimming removed 5 bases from V and 3 bases from J, with 13 bases in between.

The chain recombines TRBV28 with TRBJ2-1; D possibly corresponds to TRBD2 (5 bases). This CDR3 is built from 11 residues. Germline V lookup: CDR1 MDHEN, CDR2 SYDVKM. Between the trimmed V and J ends, which lost 6 bases and 14 bases, there was a span of 14 bases. The CDR3 nucleotides read TGTGCCAGCAGAGGGCGAGGGTCGGAGTTCTTC. Translated, it gives CASRGRGSEFF.

This clone was counted a single time. This chain links TRBV7-9 with TRBJ2-1, with D possibly TRBD1 on 6 matching bases. Between the trimmed V and J ends, which lost 1 base and 10 bases, there was a span of 11 bases. This CDR3 comprises 13 residues. The V gene's germline CDR1 is SEHNR and CDR2 FQNEAQ (reference sequence). The CDR3 sequence is CASSLERDTEQFF. Written as DNA, the CDR3 is TGTGCCAGCAGCTTAGAAAGGGACACAGAGCAGTTCTTC.

The chain recombines TRBV11-3 with TRBJ2-7; TRBD2 is a possible D gene (7 bases). The germline V gene has CDR1 SGHNT and CDR2 YENEEA. CDR3 length equals 16 residues. Trimming removed 5 bases from V and 2 bases from J, with 19 bases in between. The CDR3 DNA reads as TGTGCCAGCAGCCCCCCGGGGGGCGGATTACCCTACGAGCAGTACTTC. This translates into CASSPPGGGLPYEQYF. Filled out from reference TRBV11-3 and TRBJ2-7, the complete variable domain reads EAGVVQSPRYKIIEKKQPVAFWCNPISGHNTLYWYLQNLGQGPELLIRYENEEAVDDSQLPKDRFSAERLKGVDSTLKIQPAELGDSAVYLCASSPPGGGLPYEQYFGPGTRLTVT.

The chain links TRBV5-1 to TRBJ2-3, with D possibly TRBD1 on 6 matching bases. The CDR3 has 14 amino acids. Deletions cut 0 bases from V and 1 base from J, with 6 bases between. The germline V gene encodes CDR1 SGHRS and CDR2 YFSETQ. CDR3: CASSLGTGTDTQYF. The CDR3 DNA follows: TGCGCCAGCAGCTTGGGGACAGGCACAGATACGCAGTATTTT.

The table lists this clone with a count of one. The chain employs TRBV4-3 and TRBJ2-1; possibly TRBD2 for D (6 bases). The CDR3 length is 16 residues. Germline CDR1 and CDR2: LGHNA and YSLEER. V shed 2 bases and J shed 2 bases, with 13 bases lying between them. The CDR3 DNA is TGCGCCAGCAGCCAATTCCCCGGCGGGGCCTACAATGAGCAGTTCTTC. Translated, it gives CASSQFPGGAYNEQFF.

The count of this clone is one. The CDR3 reads CASRSSSGANVLTF. The CDR3, as DNA: TGTGCCAGCAGGAGTAGCTCTGGGGCCAACGTCCTGACTTTC. The chain joins TRBV28 to TRBJ2-6; D uncertain. V was cut by 6 bases and J by 0 bases, with 6 bases left in between. CDR1 and CDR2 from the germline V gene are MDHEN and SYDVKM. This CDR3 has 14 amino acids.

This chain joins TRBV5-6 and TRBJ1-2; 7 nucleotides line up with TRBD1. Germline lookup yields CDR1 SGHDT and CDR2 YYEEEE. The trim removed 4 bases at V and 4 bases at J, leaving 4 bases unmatched. The CDR3 is 13 residues long. CDR3 loop: CASSQGGGYGYTF. CDR3 DNA: TGTGCCAGCAGCCAGGGGGGGGGCTATGGCTACACCTTC.

A single count supports this clone. The chain employs TRBV7-9 and TRBJ1-1; possible D gene TRBD1, 5 bases. Trimming stripped 1 base from V and 6 bases from J, with 12 bases between. The CDR3 consists of 14 residues. Looked up from germline, CDR1 is SEHNR and CDR2 is FQNEAQ (reference sequence). The CDR3 coding sequence is TGTGCCAGCAGCTTAGAGGCAGGGTTCTCTGAAGCTTTCTTT. Residues: CASSLEAGFSEAFF.

CDR3 nucleotide sequence: TGTGCCAGCAGCTTGGAAGGGGGCACCGGGTATGGCTACACCTTC. It codes for CASSLEGGTGYGYTF. The rearrangement joins TRBV5-4 to TRBJ1-2; TRBD1 aligns across 7 bases. V trimming: 0 bases; J trimming: 5 bases; junction bases outside the gene matches: 7. The germline gives CDR1 SGHNT, CDR2 YYREEE (reference sequence). The length of the CDR3 is 15 residues.

The chain uses TRBV6-5 and TRBJ2-5; no clear D gene. This CDR3 is built from 13 residues. Trimming removed 4 bases from V and 7 bases from J, with 13 bases in between. Germline values: CDR1 MNHEY, CDR2 SVGAGI. CDR3 in amino acids: CASSSSRVGTQYF. As DNA, the CDR3 is TGTGCCAGCAGTTCCAGCAGAGTAGGGACCCAGTACTTC.

The chain joins TRBV5-1 to TRBJ1-4; D unclear. The CDR3 consists of 14 residues. Per germline, CDR1 SGHRS and CDR2 YFSETQ. Trimming removed 0 bases at V and 0 bases at J, with 3 bases between. The CDR3: CASSLGATNEKLFF. CDR3 bases: TGCGCCAGCAGCTTGGGTGCAACTAATGAAAAACTGTTTTTT.

This chain connects TRBV18 to TRBJ2-5; no firm D call. Germline CDR1 is KGHSH and CDR2 is LQKENI. CDR3 length equals 12 residues. V gave up 3 bases and J gave up 0 bases, with 2 bases separating them. The CDR3 DNA reads TGTGCCAGCTCACCTTACCAAGAGACCCAGTACTTC. Protein sequence: CASSPYQETQYF.

J is TRBJ2-7 and V is TRBV5-3, with D possibly TRBD2 on 6 matching bases. TRBV5-3 carries the ORF label, with uncertain function. This CDR3 region has 16 residues. The V and J ends lost 0 bases and 2 bases respectively, with 15 bases between them. The DNA for the CDR3 is TGTGCCAGAAGCTTGGGCGGAGGGAACAGGACCTACGAGCAGTACTTC. Protein sequence: CARSLGGGNRTYEQYF.

The chain uses TRBV25-1 and TRBJ2-2; 9 bases align to TRBD1. The trim removed 5 bases at V and 3 bases at J, leaving 7 bases unmatched. The CDR3 loop spans 16 amino acids. The V gene's germline CDR1 is MGHDK and CDR2 SYGVNS. The CDR3 sequence: CASSTPTGGYTGELFF. For the CDR3, the DNA is TGTGCCAGCAGTACCCCCACAGGGGGCTACACCGGGGAGCTGTTTTTT.

The rearrangement links TRBV9 to TRBJ2-2; D call uncertain. Deletions cut 4 bases from V and 2 bases from J, with 12 bases between. The germline V gene encodes CDR1 SGDLS and CDR2 YYNGEE. The CDR3 has 15 residues. DNA of the CDR3: TGTGCCAGCAGCCCCCGGCCCTACAACACCGGGGAGCTGTTTTTT. It specifies CASSPRPYNTGELFF.

This chain joins TRBV20-1 and TRBJ2-1; no clear D. The CDR3 is made up of 10 amino acids. The germline V gene has CDR1 DFQATT and CDR2 SNEGSKA (reference sequence). The V and J ends lost 6 bases and 10 bases respectively, with 10 bases between them. CDR3 sequence reads: CSASWLEQFF. DNA of the CDR3: TGCAGTGCCAGCTGGCTGGAGCAGTTCTTC.

The chain carries TRBV6-6 and TRBJ2-3, with 11 bases identical to TRBD2. J gave up 4 bases and V 6 bases, and 9 bases lay outside the gene matches. The germline V gene encodes CDR1 MNHNY and CDR2 SVGAGI (reference sequence). This CDR3 is 16 amino acids long. CDR3 DNA sequence: TGTGCCAGCAGCCCACCCGGGACTAGCGGCCCAGATACGCAGTATTTT. This translates into CASSPPGTSGPDTQYF.

V gene TRBV28 combines with J gene TRBJ1-2, with D perhaps TRBD1 (5 bases). CDR1 and CDR2 from the germline V gene are MDHEN and SYDVKM. Trimming shortened V by 2 bases and J by 5 bases, and 12 bases separated the two germline ends. This CDR3 has 14 residues. The CDR3 DNA reads TGTGCCAGCAGTTTAGCTGCGCAGGGATATGGCTACACCTTC. Amino acid sequence: CASSLAAQGYGYTF.

V usage is TRBV6-5 and J usage is TRBJ2-7; no reliable D call. CDR3 size: 15 residues. V gave up 0 bases and J gave up 0 bases, with 9 bases separating them. Germline CDR1 MNHEY, CDR2 SVGAGI. DNA of the CDR3: TGTGCCAGCAGTTACTCGAACACAGTCTCCTACGAGCAGTACTTC. This gives the protein CASSYSNTVSYEQYF.

The V and J genes are TRBV7-9 and TRBJ2-5, with 9 bases identical to TRBD2. The length of the CDR3 is 17 residues. J gave up 2 bases and V 4 bases, and 11 bases lay outside the gene matches. In germline, CDR1 is SEHNR, CDR2 FQNEAQ (reference sequence). The CDR3 here is CASSYLAGWRNQETQYF. In DNA form, the CDR3 reads TGTGCCAGCAGCTACCTAGCGGGGTGGAGGAATCAAGAGACCCAGTACTTC.

The table lists this clone with a few counts. V and J are TRBV7-2 and TRBJ2-7; D perhaps matches TRBD2 (5 bases). This CDR3 spans 12 amino acids. Germline V gene sequence: CDR1 SGHTA, CDR2 FQGNSA. Trimming left V 3 bases short and J 6 bases short, with 9 bases between. CDR3 DNA: TGTGCCAGCAGCTTTGCTAGCTCCGAGCAGTACTTC. Its protein product is CASSFASSEQYF.

This clone was detected a few times. The chain combines TRBV28 with TRBJ1-5, with D tentatively TRBD1 (5 bases). The CDR3 totals 14 residues. V lost 7 bases to trimming and J lost 0 bases, with 10 bases between them. Germline V CDR1 and CDR2: MDHEN, SYDVKM. This CDR3 reads CASTGAISNQPQHF. In DNA, the CDR3 is TGTGCCAGCACTGGGGCGATTAGCAATCAGCCCCAGCATTTT.

The chain combines TRBV11-1 with TRBJ1-1; D is undetermined. Germline assignment: CDR1 SGHAT and CDR2 FQDESV (reference sequence). V was cut by 7 bases and J by 3 bases, with 18 bases left in between. The CDR3 covers 15 residues. The CDR3 nucleotides read TGTGCCAGCAAGCTTAGTGGTACAGTGGACACTGAAGCTTTCTTT. Amino acids: CASKLSGTVDTEAFF. Complete variable domain (other parts from reference TRBV11-1 and TRBJ1-1): EAEVAQSPRYKITEKSQAVAFWCDPISGHATLYWYRQILGQGPELLVQFQDESVVDDSQLPKDRFSAERLKGVDSTLKIQPAELGDSAMYLCASKLSGTVDTEAFFGQGTRLTVV.

The chain employs TRBV10-3 and TRBJ2-2, with 12 positions matching TRBD2. V was clipped by 2 bases and J by 3 bases; unmatched bases: 7. Germline V gene lookup returns CDR1 ENHRY and CDR2 SYGVKD. The CDR3 runs 18 residues. As DNA, the CDR3 is TGTGCCATCAGTGAGGCCTCCGGGACTAGCGGGTACACCGGGGAGCTGTTTTTT. Protein sequence: CAISEASGTSGYTGELFF.

This rearrangement joins TRBV12-5 to TRBJ2-1, with unresolved D. This CDR3 is built from 13 residues. In germline, CDR1 is LGHNT, CDR2 FRNRAP. V gave up 1 base and J gave up 10 bases, with 11 bases separating them. CDR3 protein: CASGLGVFGEQFF. CDR3 nucleotides: TGTGCTAGTGGTTTGGGGGTGTTCGGGGAGCAGTTCTTC.